This TCR beta chain originates from a study of blood T cell repertoires in COVID-19. On the study more broadly: Samples taken during acute and convalescent COVID-19 were collected in the United States, Italy and Spain. T cells, B-cell-depleted T cells, or PBMCs supplied cDNA or gDNA.

A word on this clone: Other DNA sequences in this specimen translate into the identical CDR3.

TCRdb's table, derived via immunoSEQ multiplex PCR, lists solely in-frame clones and lacks some. The data contain some 200,000 clones, 82% of them singletons. The receptor was isolated from a middle-aged woman with acute or convalescent COVID-19. Sequencing was done on a sample of peripheral blood.

The CDR3 reads CASSLTSGSYEQYF. DNA for the CDR3: TGCGCCAGCAGCTTGACTAGCGGGAGCTACGAGCAGTACTTC. The rearrangement joins TRBV5-1 to TRBJ2-7; TRBD2 matches at 11 bases. Losses at the gene ends were 1 base for V and 3 bases for J; bases not matched to a gene: 0. The germline V gene has CDR1 SGHRS and CDR2 YFSETQ. CDR3 length: 14 amino acids.